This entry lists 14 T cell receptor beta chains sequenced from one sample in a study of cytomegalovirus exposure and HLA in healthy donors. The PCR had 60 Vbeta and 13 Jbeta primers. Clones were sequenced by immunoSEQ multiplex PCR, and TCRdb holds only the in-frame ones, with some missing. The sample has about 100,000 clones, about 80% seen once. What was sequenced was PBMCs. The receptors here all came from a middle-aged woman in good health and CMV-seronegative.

CDR3 coding DNA: TGTGCCAGCGCAACAGGGCCGAACTATGGCTACACCTTC. This sequence encodes CASATGPNYGYTF. This chain joins TRBV28 and TRBJ1-2; weak D call: TRBD1 (6 bases). The CDR3 has 13 amino acids. The ends were cut back, 8 bases at V and 2 bases at J, with 12 bases in the middle. Germline V CDR1 and CDR2: MDHEN, SYDVKM.

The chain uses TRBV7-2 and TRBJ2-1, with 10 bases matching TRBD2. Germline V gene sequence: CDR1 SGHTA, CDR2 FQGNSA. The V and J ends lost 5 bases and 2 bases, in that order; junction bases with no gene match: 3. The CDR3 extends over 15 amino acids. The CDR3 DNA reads TGTGCCAGCAGCCTTCTAGCGGGGGCCTACAATGAGCAGTTCTTC. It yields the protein CASSLLAGAYNEQFF.

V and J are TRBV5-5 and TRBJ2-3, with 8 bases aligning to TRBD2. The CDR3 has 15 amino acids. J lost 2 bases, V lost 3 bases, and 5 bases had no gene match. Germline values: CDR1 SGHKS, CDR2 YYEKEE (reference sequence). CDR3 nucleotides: TGTGCCAGCAGCTACGCTAGCGGGTACACAGATACGCAGTATTTT. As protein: CASSYASGYTDTQYF.

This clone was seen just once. As DNA, the CDR3 is TGTGCCAGCAGCGAGGACAGGGGTACTGGCAATGAGCAGTTCTTC. Amino acid sequence: CASSEDRGTGNEQFF. The genes are TRBV11-2 and TRBJ2-1; 9 bases are shared with TRBD1. With 5 bases clipped from V and 6 bases from J, the junction kept 8 bases outside the gene matches. Per germline, CDR1 SGHAT and CDR2 FQNNGV. The CDR3 sequence is 15 residues long.

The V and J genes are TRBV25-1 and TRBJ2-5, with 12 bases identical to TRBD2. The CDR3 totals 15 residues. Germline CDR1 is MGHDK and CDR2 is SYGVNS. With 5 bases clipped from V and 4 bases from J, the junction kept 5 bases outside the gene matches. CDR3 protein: CASSSSGRALETQYF. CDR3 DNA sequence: TGTGCCAGCAGTTCTAGCGGGAGGGCCTTAGAGACCCAGTACTTC.

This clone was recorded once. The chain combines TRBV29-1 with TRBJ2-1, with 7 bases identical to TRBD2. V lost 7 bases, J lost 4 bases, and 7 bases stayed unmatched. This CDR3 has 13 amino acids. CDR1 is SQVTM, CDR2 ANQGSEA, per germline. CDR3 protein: CSGRPSGYNEQFF. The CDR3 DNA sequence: TGCAGCGGCCGCCCTAGCGGATACAATGAGCAGTTCTTC.

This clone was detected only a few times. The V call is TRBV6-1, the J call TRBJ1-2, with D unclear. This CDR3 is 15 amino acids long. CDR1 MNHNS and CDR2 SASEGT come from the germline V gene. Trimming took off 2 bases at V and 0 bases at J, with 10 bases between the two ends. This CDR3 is CASSEQQLPNYGYTF. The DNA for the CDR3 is TGTGCCAGCAGTGAACAACAGCTTCCTAACTATGGCTACACCTTC.

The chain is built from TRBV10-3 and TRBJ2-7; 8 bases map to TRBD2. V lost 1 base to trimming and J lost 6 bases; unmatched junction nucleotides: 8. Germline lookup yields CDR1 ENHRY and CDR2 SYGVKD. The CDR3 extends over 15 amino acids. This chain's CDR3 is CAISELAGGSPEQYF. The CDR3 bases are TGTGCCATCAGTGAGTTGGCGGGAGGCTCCCCCGAGCAGTACTTC.

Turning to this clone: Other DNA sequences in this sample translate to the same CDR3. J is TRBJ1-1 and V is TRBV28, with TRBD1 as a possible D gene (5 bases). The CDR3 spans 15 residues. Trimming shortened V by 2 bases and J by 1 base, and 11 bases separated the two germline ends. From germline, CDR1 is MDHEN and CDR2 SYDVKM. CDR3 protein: CASSLAGLSNTEAFF. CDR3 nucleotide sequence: TGTGCCAGCAGTTTAGCGGGACTTTCGAACACTGAAGCTTTCTTT.

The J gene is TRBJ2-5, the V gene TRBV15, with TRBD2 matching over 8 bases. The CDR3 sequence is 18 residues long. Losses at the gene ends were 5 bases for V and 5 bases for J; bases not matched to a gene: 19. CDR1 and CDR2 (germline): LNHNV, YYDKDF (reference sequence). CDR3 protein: CATSRPFGTSGPLETQYF. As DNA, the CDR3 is TGTGCCACCAGCCGCCCCTTCGGAACTAGCGGACCTTTGGAGACCCAGTACTTC. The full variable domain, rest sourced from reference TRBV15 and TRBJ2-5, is DAMVIQNPRYQVTQFGKPVTLSCSQTLNHNVMYWYQQKSSQAPKLLFHYYDKDFNNEADTPDNFQSRRPNTSFCFLDIRSPGLGDTAMYLCATSRPFGTSGPLETQYFGPGTRLLVL.

The CDR3 loop reads CASSWDYSTDTQYF. The DNA for the CDR3 is TGTGCCAGCAGCTGGGACTACTCCACAGATACGCAGTATTTT. The rearrangement joins TRBV5-4 to TRBJ2-3; 7 bases fit TRBD2. The CDR3 runs 14 residues. Trimming at V came to 3 bases and at J to 2 bases, leaving 3 bases not matched to a gene. Germline CDR1 is SGHNT and CDR2 is YYREEE (reference sequence). Looking up the rest from reference TRBV5-4 and TRBJ2-3 gives the full variable domain: ETGVTQSPTHLIKTRGQQVTLRCSSQSGHNTVSWYQQALGQGPQFIFQYYREEENGRGNFPPRFSGLQFPNYSSELNVNALELDDSALYLCASSWDYSTDTQYFGPGTRLTVL.

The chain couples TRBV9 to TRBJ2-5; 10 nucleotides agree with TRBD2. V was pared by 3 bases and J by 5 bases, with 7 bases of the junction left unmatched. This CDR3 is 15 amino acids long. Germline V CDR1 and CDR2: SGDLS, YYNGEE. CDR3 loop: CASSAPSGRSETQYF. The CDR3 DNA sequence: TGTGCCAGCAGCGCCCCTAGCGGGAGATCGGAGACCCAGTACTTC.

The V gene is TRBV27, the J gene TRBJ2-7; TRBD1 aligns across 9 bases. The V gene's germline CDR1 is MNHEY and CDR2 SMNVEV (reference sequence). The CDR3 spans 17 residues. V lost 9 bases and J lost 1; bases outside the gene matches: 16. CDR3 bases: TGTGCCAGTAAGTTTTCCGCCTCCGGGACAGGGTCCTACGAGCAGTACTTC. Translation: CASKFSASGTGSYEQYF.

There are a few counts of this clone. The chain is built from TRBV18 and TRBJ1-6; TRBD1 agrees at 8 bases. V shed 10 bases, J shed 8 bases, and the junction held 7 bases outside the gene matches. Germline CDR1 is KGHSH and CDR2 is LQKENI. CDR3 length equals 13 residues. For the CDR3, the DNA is TGTGCCACCTTTGGGGACAGGCATTCACCCCTCCACTTT. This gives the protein CATFGDRHSPLHF.